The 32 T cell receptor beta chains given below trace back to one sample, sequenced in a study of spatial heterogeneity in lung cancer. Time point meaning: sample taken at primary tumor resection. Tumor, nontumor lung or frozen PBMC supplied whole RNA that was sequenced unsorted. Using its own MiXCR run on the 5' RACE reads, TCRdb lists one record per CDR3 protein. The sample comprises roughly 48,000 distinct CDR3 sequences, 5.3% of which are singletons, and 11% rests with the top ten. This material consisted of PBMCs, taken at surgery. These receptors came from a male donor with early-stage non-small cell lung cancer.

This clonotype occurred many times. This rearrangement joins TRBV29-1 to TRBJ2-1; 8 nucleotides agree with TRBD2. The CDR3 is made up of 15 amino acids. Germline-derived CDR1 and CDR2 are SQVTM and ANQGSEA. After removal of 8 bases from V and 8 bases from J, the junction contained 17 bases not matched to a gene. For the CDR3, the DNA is TGCAGCTCGCTAAGGGGAGCGGGAGAAATAGATGAGCAGTTCTTC. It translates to CSSLRGAGEIDEQFF.

The CDR3 DNA reads TGTGCCAGCAGCTTGGCCGGAGTGGCTAGCCGAAACACCGGGGAGCTGTTTTTT. This sequence encodes CASSLAGVASRNTGELFF. The genes are TRBV5-4 and TRBJ2-2; tentatively, D is TRBD2 (5 bases). Germline CDR1 and CDR2: SGHNT and YYREEE (reference sequence). Deletions cut 0 bases from V and 2 bases from J, with 17 bases between. The CDR3 extends over 18 amino acids.

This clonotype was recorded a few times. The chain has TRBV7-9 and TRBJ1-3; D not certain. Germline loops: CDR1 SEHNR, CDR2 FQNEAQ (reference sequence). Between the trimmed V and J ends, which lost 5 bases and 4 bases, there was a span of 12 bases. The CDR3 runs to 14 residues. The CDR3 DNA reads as TGTGCCAGCAGCCCCCGAGCGTCCGGAAACACCATATATTTT. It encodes CASSPRASGNTIYF.

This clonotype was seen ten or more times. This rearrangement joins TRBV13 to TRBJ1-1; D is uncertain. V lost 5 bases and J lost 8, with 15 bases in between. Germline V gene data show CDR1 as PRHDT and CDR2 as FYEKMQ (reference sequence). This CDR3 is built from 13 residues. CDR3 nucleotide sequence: TGTGCCAGCAGCCCACTCGCGAGCCCGGAAGCTTTCTTT. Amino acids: CASSPLASPEAFF. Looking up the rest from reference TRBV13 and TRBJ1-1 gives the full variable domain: AAGVIQSPRHLIKEKRETATLKCYPIPRHDTVYWYQQGPGQDPQFLISFYEKMQSDKGSIPDRFSAQQFSDYHSELNMSSLELGDSALYFCASSPLASPEAFFGQGTRLTVV.

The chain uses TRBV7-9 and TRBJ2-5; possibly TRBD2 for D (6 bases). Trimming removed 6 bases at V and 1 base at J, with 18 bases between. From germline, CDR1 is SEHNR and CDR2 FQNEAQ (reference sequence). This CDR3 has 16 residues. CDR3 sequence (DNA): TGTGCCAGCAGTGTACCGGGACTCCTAGTCCAAGAGACCCAGTACTTC. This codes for CASSVPGLLVQETQYF. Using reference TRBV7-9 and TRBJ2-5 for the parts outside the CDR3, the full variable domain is DTGVSQNPRHKITKRGQNVTFRCDPISEHNRLYWYRQTLGQGPEFLTYFQNEAQLEKSRLLSDRFSAERPKGSFSTLEIQRTEQGDSAMYLCASSVPGLLVQETQYFGPGTRLLVL.

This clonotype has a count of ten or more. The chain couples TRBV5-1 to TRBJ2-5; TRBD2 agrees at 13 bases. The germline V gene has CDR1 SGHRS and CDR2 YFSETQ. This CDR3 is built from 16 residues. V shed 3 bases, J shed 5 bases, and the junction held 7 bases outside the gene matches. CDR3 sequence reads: CASSYRGTSGTETQYF. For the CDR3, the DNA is TGCGCCAGCAGCTACAGGGGGACTAGCGGGACGGAGACCCAGTACTTC.

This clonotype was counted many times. The CDR3 loop reads CASSPLPQGANTGELFF. CDR3 nucleotide sequence: TGTGCCAGCAGCCCCCTCCCACAGGGGGCAAACACCGGGGAGCTGTTTTTT. This rearrangement joins TRBV25-1 to TRBJ2-2; TRBD1 matches at 9 bases. CDR3 length: 17 amino acids. Looked up from germline, CDR1 is MGHDK and CDR2 is SYGVNS. J lost 2 bases, V lost 6 bases, and 10 bases had no gene match.

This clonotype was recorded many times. The CDR3 bases are TGTGCCAGCAGCCCACGCAGGGGCCGCACAGATACGCAGTATTTT. Residues: CASSPRRGRTDTQYF. The chain has TRBV7-2 and TRBJ2-3; a possible D gene is TRBD1 (6 bases). V was cut by 5 bases and J by 1 base, with 13 bases left in between. Germline V CDR1 and CDR2: SGHTA, FQGNSA. This CDR3 comprises 15 residues.

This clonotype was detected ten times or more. In DNA, the CDR3 is TGTGCCAGCAGCCTTGCACAGGGGACCGGGGAGCTGTTTTTT. It specifies CASSLAQGTGELFF. The rearrangement links TRBV7-3 to TRBJ2-2; 7 bases line up with TRBD1. There are 14 residues in the CDR3. Losses at the gene ends were 5 bases for V and 5 bases for J; bases not matched to a gene: 5. CDR1 is SGHTA, CDR2 FQGTGA, per germline.

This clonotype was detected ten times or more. The CDR3 here is CASSPPGTGNTEAFF. CDR3 coding DNA: TGTGCCAGCAGCCCCCCCGGGACAGGGAACACTGAAGCTTTCTTT. The chain has TRBV11-2 and TRBJ1-1, with 8 bases identical to TRBD1. V was pared by 5 bases and J by 1 base, with 6 bases of the junction left unmatched. CDR3 length equals 15 residues. The germline V gene encodes CDR1 SGHAT and CDR2 FQNNGV. The complete variable domain, with remaining parts taken from reference TRBV11-2 and TRBJ1-1, reads EAGVAQSPRYKIIEKRQSVAFWCNPISGHATLYWYQQILGQGPKLLIQFQNNGVVDDSQLPKDRFSAERLKGVDSTLKIQPAKLEDSAVYLCASSPPGTGNTEAFFGQGTRLTVV.

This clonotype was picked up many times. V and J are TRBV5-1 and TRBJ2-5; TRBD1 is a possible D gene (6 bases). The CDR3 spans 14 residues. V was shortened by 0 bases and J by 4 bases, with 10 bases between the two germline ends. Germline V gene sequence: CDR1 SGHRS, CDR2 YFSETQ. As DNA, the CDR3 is TGCGCCAGCAGCTTGGCCACAGGGCGAGAGACCCAGTACTTC. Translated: CASSLATGRETQYF.

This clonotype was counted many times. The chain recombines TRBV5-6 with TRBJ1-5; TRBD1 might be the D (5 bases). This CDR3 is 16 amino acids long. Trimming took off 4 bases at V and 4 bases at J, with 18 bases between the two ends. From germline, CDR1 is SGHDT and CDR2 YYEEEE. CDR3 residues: CASSRMGRVENQPQHF. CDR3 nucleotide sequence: TGTGCCAGCAGCCGCATGGGGCGGGTCGAGAATCAGCCCCAGCATTTT.

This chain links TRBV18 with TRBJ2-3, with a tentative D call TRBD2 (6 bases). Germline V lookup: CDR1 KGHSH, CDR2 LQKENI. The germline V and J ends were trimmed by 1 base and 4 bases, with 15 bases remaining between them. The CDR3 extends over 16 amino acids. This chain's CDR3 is CASSPQGRGRSDTQYF. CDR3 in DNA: TGTGCCAGCTCACCACAAGGCCGGGGGAGGTCAGATACGCAGTATTTT.

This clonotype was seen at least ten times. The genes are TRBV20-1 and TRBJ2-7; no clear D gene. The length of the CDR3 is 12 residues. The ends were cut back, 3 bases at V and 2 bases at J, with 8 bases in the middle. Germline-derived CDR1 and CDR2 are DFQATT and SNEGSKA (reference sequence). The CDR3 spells CSASLSPYEQYF. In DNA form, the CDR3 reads TGCAGTGCTAGTCTAAGCCCCTACGAGCAGTACTTC.

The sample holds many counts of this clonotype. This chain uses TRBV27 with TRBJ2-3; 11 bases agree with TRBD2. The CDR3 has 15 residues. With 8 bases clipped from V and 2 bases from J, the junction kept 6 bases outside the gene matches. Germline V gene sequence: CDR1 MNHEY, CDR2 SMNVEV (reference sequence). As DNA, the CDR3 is TGTGCCAGCCGCCGACTAGCGGGGCTCACAGATACGCAGTATTTT. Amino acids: CASRRLAGLTDTQYF.

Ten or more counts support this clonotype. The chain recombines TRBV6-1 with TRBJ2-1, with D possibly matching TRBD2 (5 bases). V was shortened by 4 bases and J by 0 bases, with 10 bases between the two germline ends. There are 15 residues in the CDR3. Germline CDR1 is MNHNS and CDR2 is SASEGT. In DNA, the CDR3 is TGTGCCAGCAGTGGGACTTTGAGCTCCTACAATGAGCAGTTCTTC. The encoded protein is CASSGTLSSYNEQFF.

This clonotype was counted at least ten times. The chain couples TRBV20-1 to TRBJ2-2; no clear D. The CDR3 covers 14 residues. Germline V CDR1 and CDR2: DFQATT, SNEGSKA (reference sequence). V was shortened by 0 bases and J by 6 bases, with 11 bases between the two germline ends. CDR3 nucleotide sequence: TGCAGTGCTAGAGATGGATCGGGTCCCGGGGAGCTGTTTTTT. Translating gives CSARDGSGPGELFF.

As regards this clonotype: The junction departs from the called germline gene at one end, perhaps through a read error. Here the CDR3 reads CASSPGTGEETQHF. Written as DNA, the CDR3 is TGTGCCAGCAGCCCTGGGACAGGGGAAGAGACCCAGCACTTC. This chain uses TRBV7-7 with TRBJ2-5; 10 bases align to TRBD1. Germline CDR1 is SSHAT and CDR2 is FNYEAQ (reference sequence). The CDR3 contains 14 residues.

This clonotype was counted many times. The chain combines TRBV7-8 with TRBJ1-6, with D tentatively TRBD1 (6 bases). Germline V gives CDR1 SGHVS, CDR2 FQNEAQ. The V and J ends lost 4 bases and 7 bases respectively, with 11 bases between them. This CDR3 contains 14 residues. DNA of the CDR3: TGTGCCAGCAGCTCCGGACAGAGCAATTCACCCCTCCACTTT. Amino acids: CASSSGQSNSPLHF.

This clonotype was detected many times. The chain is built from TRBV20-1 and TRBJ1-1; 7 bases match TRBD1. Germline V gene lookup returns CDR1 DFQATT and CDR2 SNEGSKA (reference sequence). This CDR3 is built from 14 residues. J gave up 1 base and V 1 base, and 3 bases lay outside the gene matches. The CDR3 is CSARATGPNTEAFF. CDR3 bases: TGCAGTGCTAGAGCGACAGGGCCGAACACTGAAGCTTTCTTT.

This CDR3 is CASSARDRGGETQYF. The CDR3 DNA is TGTGCCAGCAGCGCACGGGACAGGGGAGGGGAGACCCAGTACTTC. The chain uses TRBV5-4 and TRBJ2-5; 10 nucleotides agree with TRBD1. With V trimmed by 4 bases and J by 5 bases, 8 bases remained unmatched. Germline assignment: CDR1 SGHNT and CDR2 YYREEE (reference sequence). This CDR3 region has 15 residues.

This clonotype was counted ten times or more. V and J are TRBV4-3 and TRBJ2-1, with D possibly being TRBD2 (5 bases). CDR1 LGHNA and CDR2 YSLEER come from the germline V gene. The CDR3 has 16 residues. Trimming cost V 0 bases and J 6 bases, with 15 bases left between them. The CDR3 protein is CASSQEGSRTANEQFF. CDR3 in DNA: TGCGCCAGCAGCCAAGAAGGGAGCCGAACCGCCAATGAGCAGTTCTTC.

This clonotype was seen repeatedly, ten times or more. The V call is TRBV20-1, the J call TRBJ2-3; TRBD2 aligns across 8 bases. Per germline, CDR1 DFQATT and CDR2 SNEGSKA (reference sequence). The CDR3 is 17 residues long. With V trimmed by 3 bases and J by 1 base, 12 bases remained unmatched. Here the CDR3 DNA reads TGCAGTGCTAGGGAACTTAGCGGGATAGGAGGCACAGATACGCAGTATTTT. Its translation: CSARELSGIGGTDTQYF.

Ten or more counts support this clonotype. CDR3 residues: CASSLARAETQYF. CDR3 sequence (DNA): TGTGCCAGCAGTCTTGCCAGGGCAGAGACCCAGTACTTC. This chain uses TRBV12-3 or TRBV12-4 with TRBJ2-5; D is possibly TRBD1 (5 bases). V shed 5 bases and J shed 4 bases, with 11 bases lying between them. The CDR3 runs to 13 residues.

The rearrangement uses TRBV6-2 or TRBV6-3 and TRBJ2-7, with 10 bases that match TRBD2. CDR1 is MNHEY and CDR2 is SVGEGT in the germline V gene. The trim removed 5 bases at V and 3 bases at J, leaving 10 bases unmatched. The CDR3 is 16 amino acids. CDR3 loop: CASSQGLAGVLYEQYF. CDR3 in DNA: TGTGCCAGCAGTCAAGGTCTAGCGGGAGTTCTCTACGAGCAGTACTTC.

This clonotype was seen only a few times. CDR3 amino acids: CASSPWGDGEQYF. CDR3 in DNA: TGTGCCAGCTCCCCCTGGGGGGATGGGGAGCAGTACTTC. The chain has TRBV6-2 or TRBV6-3 and TRBJ2-7, with D perhaps matching TRBD2 (6 bases). The CDR3 is made up of 13 amino acids. The V and J ends lost 8 bases and 7 bases respectively, with 18 bases between them. Per germline, CDR1 MNHEY and CDR2 SVGEGT.

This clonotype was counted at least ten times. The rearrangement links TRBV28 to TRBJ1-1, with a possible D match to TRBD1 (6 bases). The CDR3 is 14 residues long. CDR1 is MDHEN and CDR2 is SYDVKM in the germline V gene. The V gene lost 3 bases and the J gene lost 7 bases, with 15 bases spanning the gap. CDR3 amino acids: CASSLPAAGVEAFF. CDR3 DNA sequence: TGTGCCAGCAGTTTGCCCGCGGCAGGGGTTGAAGCTTTCTTT.

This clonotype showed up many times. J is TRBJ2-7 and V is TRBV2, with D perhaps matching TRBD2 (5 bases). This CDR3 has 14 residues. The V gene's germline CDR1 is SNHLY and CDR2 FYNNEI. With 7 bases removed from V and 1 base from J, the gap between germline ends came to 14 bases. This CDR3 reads CASINRGFSYEQYF. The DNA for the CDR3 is TGTGCCAGCATCAACAGAGGGTTTTCCTACGAGCAGTACTTC.

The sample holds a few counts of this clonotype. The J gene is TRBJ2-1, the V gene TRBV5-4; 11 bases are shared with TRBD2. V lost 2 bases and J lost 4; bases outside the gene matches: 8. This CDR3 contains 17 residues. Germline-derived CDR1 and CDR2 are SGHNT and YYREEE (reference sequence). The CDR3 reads CASSFSPGLAEYNEQFF. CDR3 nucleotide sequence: TGTGCCAGCAGCTTCAGTCCGGGACTAGCGGAGTACAATGAGCAGTTCTTC.

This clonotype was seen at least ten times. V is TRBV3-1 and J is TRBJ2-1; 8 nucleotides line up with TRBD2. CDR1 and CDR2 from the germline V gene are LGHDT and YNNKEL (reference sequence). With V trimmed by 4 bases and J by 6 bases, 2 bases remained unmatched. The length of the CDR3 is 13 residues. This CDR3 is CASSLSGSNEQFF. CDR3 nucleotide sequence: TGTGCCAGCAGCCTCAGCGGGAGCAATGAGCAGTTCTTC.

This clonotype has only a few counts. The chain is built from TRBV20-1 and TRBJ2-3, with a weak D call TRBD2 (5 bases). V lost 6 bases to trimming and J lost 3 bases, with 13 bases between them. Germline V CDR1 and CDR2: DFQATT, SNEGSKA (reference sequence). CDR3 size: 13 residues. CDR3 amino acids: CSALIRGTDTQYF. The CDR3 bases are TGCAGTGCCTTGATACGGGGTACAGATACGCAGTATTTT.

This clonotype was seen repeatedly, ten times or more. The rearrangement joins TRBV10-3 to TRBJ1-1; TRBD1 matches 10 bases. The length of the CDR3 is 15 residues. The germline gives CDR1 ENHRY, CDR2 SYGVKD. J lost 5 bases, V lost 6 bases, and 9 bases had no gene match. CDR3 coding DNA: TGTGCCATCAGGCAAGGGACAGGGGCCGGGACTGAAGCTTTCTTT. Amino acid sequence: CAIRQGTGAGTEAFF.